The clone carrying this TCR beta chain was recorded a few times. Averaging about 0.12 L, one heparinised blood draw came from each individual donor. CD4+ cells of the naive, central memory, regulatory and stem cell-like memory types were sorted via CD45RO/CCR7/CD25/CD127/CD95/CD27. CDR3 length equals 15 residues. V was shortened by 0 bases and J by 2 bases, with 10 bases between the two germline ends. Per germline, CDR1 SGHNT and CDR2 YYREEE (reference sequence). Isolated RNA was reverse transcribed in full, so expressed TCRB transcripts were sequenced. Libraries were prepared by immunoSEQ multiplex PCR; TCRdb keeps only in-frame clonotypes and omits some of them. This sample has some 500,000 clones, with about an eighth found just once. This sample was included in a study of beta chain features in type 1 diabetes. Study at large: Cell yields, age and gender were similar between patients and healthy donors. Analysis included 100 million to 110 million sorted cells drawn from all samples.

The chain uses TRBV5-4 and TRBJ2-3, with D tentatively TRBD2 (5 bases). The material sequenced was naive CD4+ T cells from blood. The TCR comes from a woman under 30 in good health. The CDR3 is CASSLGARDTDTQYF. CDR3 nucleotide sequence: TGTGCCAGCAGCTTGGGCGCCCGGGACACAGATACGCAGTATTTT.